This T cell receptor beta chain is drawn from a study of shared clonotypes between healthy human individuals. Turning to the study itself: Researchers assigned three CD4 naive, three CD4 memory, two CD8 naive and one CD8 memory plate to each donor. General study findings and limits: Limitation of the genetic and exposure-history diversity represented came from the few donors.

CDR1 is SEHNR and CDR2 is FQNEAQ in the germline V gene (reference sequence). The CDR3 extends over 13 amino acids. The V and J ends lost 3 bases and 6 bases, in that order; junction bases with no gene match: 2. Libraries were prepared by immunoSEQ multiplex PCR; TCRdb keeps only in-frame clonotypes and omits some of them. The sample holds over a million clones, roughly 95% seen once. All donors qualified as healthy HIV-negative adults and had experienced no recent acute infections or vaccinations. For this clone: The antigen remains unidentified.

This TCR came from a man aged 25 to 45 in good health. Sequencing was done on a sample of naive CD4+ T cells sorted from blood. This sample's subset: CD45RA+ positively selected. The chain has TRBV7-9 and TRBJ1-1; 9 nucleotides match TRBD1. Written as DNA, the CDR3 is TGTGCCAGCAGCTTCCGGACAGGGGCTGAAGCTTTCTTT. This translates into CASSFRTGAEAFF.